The 21 T cell receptor beta chains listed next were all sequenced from one sample in a study of blood T cell repertoires in COVID-19. The data were produced by immunoSEQ multiplex PCR, yet TCRdb's version contains in-frame clones alone and is incomplete. There are about 88,000 clones in the sample; 80% to 95% occur only once, and roughly 6.3% lies in the top ten. Sequencing was done on a sample of peripheral blood. These receptors all come from a man aged 18 to 29 with COVID-19, enrolled during active disease.

This chain uses TRBV30 with TRBJ1-2, with D possibly TRBD1 on 5 matching bases. The CDR3 is 13 amino acids. V lost 1 base and J 9 bases, leaving 15 bases between the germline ends. Germline V lookup: CDR1 GTSNPN, CDR2 SVGIG (reference sequence). CDR3 nucleotides: TGTGCCTGGAGTGGCTCTAGCGGGGGTAGCTACACCTTC. It specifies CAWSGSSGGSYTF.

The rearrangement links TRBV11-3 to TRBJ2-1, with 7 positions matching TRBD2. V lost 0 bases, J lost 4 bases, and 12 bases stayed unmatched. This CDR3 region has 18 residues. The germline gives CDR1 SGHNT, CDR2 YENEEA. The CDR3 nucleotides read TGTGCCAGCAGCTTAGATGCCGTCGGGGCTAGCGGATACAATGAGCAGTTCTTC. This codes for CASSLDAVGASGYNEQFF.

This sequence joins TRBV28 and TRBJ2-2; the D is unclear. The CDR3 contains 13 residues. Germline V gene sequence: CDR1 MDHEN, CDR2 SYDVKM. With 3 bases removed from V and 4 bases from J, the gap between germline ends came to 6 bases. CDR3: CASSFSSTGELFF. For the CDR3, the DNA is TGTGCCAGCAGTTTCTCTTCCACCGGGGAGCTGTTTTTT.

This clone occurred once. The V gene is TRBV4-3, the J gene TRBJ2-1, with a tentative D call TRBD1 (5 bases). The CDR3 totals 13 residues. V was clipped by 0 bases and J by 9 bases, with 9 bases between them. The V gene's germline CDR1 is LGHNA and CDR2 YSLEER. CDR3 bases: TGCGCCAGCAGCCAAGAGTCAGGGTCTGAGCAGTTCTTC. Protein product: CASSQESGSEQFF.

The V and J genes are TRBV28 and TRBJ2-7; D gene unclear. The CDR3 consists of 10 residues. Germline loops: CDR1 MDHEN, CDR2 SYDVKM. The germline V and J ends were trimmed by 6 bases and 4 bases, with 4 bases remaining between them. The CDR3 region is CASSRYEQYF. DNA of the CDR3: TGTGCCAGCAGCAGGTACGAGCAGTACTTC.

The V call is TRBV4-2, the J call TRBJ2-7, with D perhaps TRBD2 (6 bases). Germline V gives CDR1 LGHNA, CDR2 YNFKEQ. V shed 4 bases and J shed 0 bases, with 13 bases lying between them. This CDR3 has 15 residues. The CDR3 here is CASSLSPEGSYEQYF. The CDR3 region has the DNA TGTGCCAGCAGCCTCTCCCCGGAGGGCTCCTACGAGCAGTACTTC.

The chain uses TRBV7-2 and TRBJ1-1; D remains ambiguous. The CDR3 loop spans 13 amino acids. Trimming stripped 5 bases from V and 1 base from J, with 8 bases between. The germline CDR1 and CDR2 sequences are SGHTA and FQGNSA. CDR3 DNA: TGTGCCAGCAGCCCGGCGGAGAACACTGAAGCTTTCTTT. Translated: CASSPAENTEAFF.

This clone was found once. This chain uses TRBV7-2 with TRBJ2-5; possible D gene TRBD2, 6 bases. Trimming took off 5 bases at V and 7 bases at J, with 20 bases between the two ends. Germline values: CDR1 SGHTA, CDR2 FQGNSA. The CDR3 spans 15 residues. Here the CDR3 reads CASSPRLGEAGTQYF. CDR3 DNA sequence: TGTGCCAGCAGCCCCAGGCTAGGGGAGGCGGGGACCCAGTACTTC.

The chain couples TRBV28 to TRBJ2-1, with D perhaps TRBD1 (7 bases). The V end was cut by 0 bases, the J end by 6 bases, with 15 bases between. This CDR3 has 16 residues. Germline CDR1 is MDHEN and CDR2 is SYDVKM. The CDR3 sequence is CASSLWSQGGRNEQFF. The CDR3 DNA follows: TGTGCCAGCAGTTTATGGTCGCAGGGGGGACGCAATGAGCAGTTCTTC.

As DNA, the CDR3 is TGTGCCAGCAGTCCCGTGCGGCCTACAGATACGCAGTATTTT. Amino acids: CASSPVRPTDTQYF. The chain recombines TRBV2 with TRBJ2-3; D not resolved. CDR1 SNHLY and CDR2 FYNNEI come from the germline V gene. The length of the CDR3 is 14 residues. The ends were cut back, 5 bases at V and 3 bases at J, with 12 bases in the middle. The full variable domain, its missing parts supplied by reference TRBV2 and TRBJ2-3, is EPEVTQTPSHQVTQMGQEVILRCVPISNHLYFYWYRQILGQKVEFLVSFYNNEISEKSEIFDDQFSVERPDGSNFTLKIRSTKLEDSAMYFCASSPVRPTDTQYFGPGTRLTVL.

This chain connects TRBV9 to TRBJ2-3; 12 bases match TRBD2. The V gene's germline CDR1 is SGDLS and CDR2 YYNGEE. The CDR3 has 15 residues. J lost 3 bases, V lost 5 bases, and 4 bases had no gene match. CDR3 loop: CASRPTSGRTDTQYF. The CDR3 DNA reads as TGTGCCAGCAGACCGACTAGCGGGAGAACAGATACGCAGTATTTT.

The chain has TRBV27 and TRBJ1-5; D possibly corresponds to TRBD1 (5 bases). The CDR3 length is 12 residues. Germline V gives CDR1 MNHEY, CDR2 SMNVEV (reference sequence). V shed 3 bases and J shed 7 bases, with 7 bases lying between them. The CDR3: CASSFQGQPQHF. The DNA for the CDR3 is TGTGCCAGCAGTTTCCAGGGACAGCCCCAGCATTTT.

This clone came up once. The chain carries TRBV6-5 and TRBJ2-7; a weak D match, TRBD1 (5 bases). V lost 0 bases to trimming and J lost 6 bases, with 12 bases between them. CDR1 MNHEY and CDR2 SVGAGI come from the germline V gene. CDR3 length: 14 amino acids. The DNA of the CDR3 is TGTGCCAGCAGTTACTCCGATCCTCAGGGCGAGCAGTACTTC. Translating it yields CASSYSDPQGEQYF.

The V call is TRBV28, the J call TRBJ2-1; a possible D gene is TRBD1 (7 bases). Germline CDR1 MDHEN, CDR2 SYDVKM. Trimming removed 10 bases from V and 9 bases from J, with 19 bases in between. The CDR3 covers 13 residues. The CDR3 sequence is CAIRGDLGSEQFF. The CDR3 DNA sequence: TGTGCCATCAGGGGGGACCTCGGGAGTGAGCAGTTCTTC.

This clone was seen a few times. The chain carries TRBV19 and TRBJ1-2; D is ambiguous. Germline loops: CDR1 LNHDA, CDR2 SQIVND (reference sequence). CDR3 length: 15 amino acids. Trimming took 2 bases from V and 5 from J, leaving 15 bases between them. CDR3 DNA sequence: TGTGCCAGTAGTATACTGGATACTAGGATTTATGGCTACACCTTC. It yields the protein CASSILDTRIYGYTF.

The chain couples TRBV2 to TRBJ2-2; 11 bases line up with TRBD2. Germline V gene lookup returns CDR1 SNHLY and CDR2 FYNNEI. CDR3 length: 15 amino acids. V shed 5 bases and J 6 bases; nucleotides not matched to a gene: 5. CDR3: CASSNLAGGPGELFF. For the CDR3, the DNA is TGTGCCAGCAGTAACTTAGCGGGAGGGCCCGGGGAGCTGTTTTTT.

This chain connects TRBV9 to TRBJ2-7; 7 nucleotides match TRBD2. Germline CDR1 SGDLS, CDR2 YYNGEE. The CDR3 covers 15 residues. V dropped 4 bases and J dropped 2; count of bases not matched to a gene: 9. CDR3: CASSWGGLGPYEQYF. CDR3 nucleotides: TGTGCCAGCAGCTGGGGCGGACTAGGCCCCTACGAGCAGTACTTC.

This chain connects TRBV28 to TRBJ1-1; D remains unclear. The CDR3 length is 15 residues. Germline CDR1 MDHEN, CDR2 SYDVKM. Trimming cost V 4 bases and J 3 bases, with 15 bases left between them. The CDR3 DNA sequence: TGTGCCAGCAGTTCGCTAGCAAGGGCGTACACTGAAGCTTTCTTT. This sequence encodes CASSSLARAYTEAFF.

CDR3 nucleotide sequence: TGTGCCAGCAGCCTATCACTAGCGGACACCGGGGAGCTGTTTTTT. It codes for CASSLSLADTGELFF. The V gene is TRBV11-2, the J gene TRBJ2-2; 8 bases agree with TRBD2. With 5 bases clipped from V and 3 bases from J, the junction kept 5 bases outside the gene matches. Per germline, CDR1 SGHAT and CDR2 FQNNGV. This CDR3 region has 15 residues.

The gene calls are TRBV29-1 and TRBJ1-2; TRBD1 aligns across 7 bases. V dropped 4 bases and J dropped 8; count of bases not matched to a gene: 10. The germline gives CDR1 SQVTM, CDR2 ANQGSEA. The CDR3 extends over 13 amino acids. The CDR3 DNA reads as TGCAGCGTTGGCTCGGGACAGCCGGGAGGCTACACCTTC. It specifies CSVGSGQPGGYTF.

This chain links TRBV28 with TRBJ2-7; D may be TRBD2 (6 bases). The germline V and J ends were trimmed by 4 bases and 7 bases, with 11 bases remaining between them. There are 12 residues in the CDR3. The germline CDR1 and CDR2 sequences are MDHEN and SYDVKM. CDR3 region: CASSSLGREQYF. CDR3 sequence (DNA): TGTGCCAGCAGTTCTTTGGGGAGGGAGCAGTACTTC.